A selection of T cell receptor beta chains follows, all from one sample in a study of radiotherapy plus CTLA-4 blockade in lung cancer. This table comes from immunoSEQ multiplex PCR, and its TCRdb copy is limited to in-frame clones, with some not included. Among over 95,000 clones listed, approximately 72% were seen once. This material consisted of peripheral blood, taken from a patient treated with radiotherapy plus ipilimumab. These receptors were taken from a human donor with non-small cell lung cancer who had a partial response to radiotherapy plus ipilimumab. Some clones in this sample may be carry-over from other donors' samples. CDR3s include the opening cysteine and the closing phenylalanine or tryptophan. The D gene is left open where the match is weak. Expanded clones are given a class, and other clones once, few, many or no size at all.

TRBV11-3	.	TRBJ1-2	.	TGTGCCAGCAGCTTACGATCGGGTGGCTACACCTTC	CASSLRSGGYTF
TRBV11-2	.	TRBJ2-2	TRBD2	TGTGCCAGCAGCCCAGCGGGGAGGGCCACCCCCGGGGAGCTGTTTTTT	CASSPAGRATPGELFF
TRBV7-2	few	TRBJ2-1	TRBD2	TGTGCCAGCAGCCCGACTAGCGGGAGGGAAGAGCAGTTCTTC	CASSPTSGREEQFF
TRBV13	.	TRBJ2-7	TRBD1	TGTGCCAGCAGCCCCAAGACAGGGGTTAACGAGCAGTACTTC	CASSPKTGVNEQYF
TRBV10-2	.	TRBJ1-5	.	TGCGCCAGCAGTGAAGCTGGGGGCCCCGCGTATCTGCCCCAGCATTTT	CASSEAGGPAYLPQHF
TRBV2	.	TRBJ2-2	.	TGTGCCAGCACCGCGACTAGTTTCCCCGGGGAGCTGTTTTTT	CASTATSFPGELFF
TRBV7-8	.	TRBJ1-2	TRBD1	TGTGCCAGCAGCTTAAACAGGGGGCTGGACTATGGCTACACCTTC	CASSLNRGLDYGYTF
TRBV29-1	.	TRBJ1-1	TRBD1	TGCAGCGTTGAACGGGACAGGGGGCTATACTCTGAAGCTTTCTTT	CSVERDRGLYSEAFF
TRBV14	.	TRBJ1-2	TRBD1	TGTGCCAGCAGCCGGGACAGGGAGTATGGCTACACCTTC	CASSRDREYGYTF
TRBV23-1	.	TRBJ2-7	.	TGCGCCAGCAGTCAATCTGTTGCCCAGGGTTCCTACGAGCAGTACTTC	CASSQSVAQGSYEQYF
TRBV6-1	once	TRBJ2-3	TRBD2	TGTGCCAGCAGGACTCGGGCCGGGGGGACAGATACGCAGTATTTT	CASRTRAGGTDTQYF
TRBV7-9	.	TRBJ1-6	TRBD1	TGTGCCAGCAGCGATAACACAGGGGTCAATTCACCCCTCCACTTT	CASSDNTGVNSPLHF
TRBV5-4	.	TRBJ2-1	.	TGTGCCAGCAGCTTCGGCTACAATGAGCAGTTCTTC	CASSFGYNEQFF
TRBV15	.	TRBJ2-1	TRBD1	TGTGCCACCAGCAGAGCCGGACAGGGGGTGGTTGAGCAGTTCTTC	CATSRAGQGVVEQFF
TRBV7-9	once	TRBJ1-1	.	TGTACCAGCAGCGTCGGGAGACTAAGGTTGGCTTTCTTT	CTSSVGRLRLAFF
TRBV4-2	few	TRBJ2-7	.	TGTGCCAGCAGCTTGGAGGCTAGCTCCTACGAGCAGTACTTC	CASSLEASSYEQYF
TRBV15	.	TRBJ2-4	.	TGTGCCACCAGCGCAAGGGGGCAGGGACTAAACATTCAGTACTTC	CATSARGQGLNIQYF
TRBV5-5	.	TRBJ1-4	.	TGTGCCAGCGCTGCAGGGTTCATTAATGAAAAACTGTTTTTT	CASAAGFINEKLFF
TRBV5-1	.	TRBJ2-2	.	TGCGCCAGCAGCTTGGCCGCTTCTAGGGGAAGATTGGGGGAGCTGTTTTTT	CASSLAASRGRLGELFF
TRBV19	.	TRBJ2-5	.	TGTGCCAGTAGTACCATTACCAACAAAGAGACCCAGTACTTC	CASSTITNKETQYF
TRBV28	.	TRBJ1-1	.	TGTGCCAGCAGTCCCCCCACAGGGTACGCCACTGAAGCTTTCTTT	CASSPPTGYATEAFF
TRBV27	.	TRBJ2-7	TRBD2	TGTGCCAGCACCTCCGGCCCCGGGACTAAGCAGTACTTC	CASTSGPGTKQYF
TRBV6-1	once	TRBJ1-2	TRBD1	TGTGCCAGCAGTGAAGAGGACAGGGACTATGGCTACACCTTC	CASSEEDRDYGYTF
TRBV4-1	once	TRBJ2-3	TRBD1	TGCGCCAGCAGCCAGGACAGGGCTAGCACGCAGTATTTT	CASSQDRASTQYF
TRBV18	.	TRBJ1-1	.	TGTGCCAGCTCACCTGGTCAGGGGCTAATGAACACTGAAGCTTTCTTT	CASSPGQGLMNTEAFF